These T cell receptor beta chains were read from a single sample in a study of T cell responses to AZD1222 COVID-19 vaccine. Assay: immunoSEQ multiplex PCR; the TCRdb copy retains only in-frame clones and omits some. The data hold about 150,000 clones, with approximately 90% observed a single time. The source was peripheral blood, collected 28 days after the second AZD1222 dose. The receptor set was obtained from an adult who received the AZD1222 COVID-19 vaccine. CDR3s include the opening cysteine and the closing phenylalanine or tryptophan. Each record gives: V gene, D gene, clone size, J gene, CDR3 protein, CDR3 DNA. A D gene is named only where the DNA matches it firmly. Not every row has a clone size; where given, it reads once, few, many or a size class.

>TRBV12-5|TRBD1|-|TRBJ1-4
CASGLGTGSEKLFF
TGTGCTAGTGGTTTGGGGACAGGGAGTGAAAAACTGTTTTTT
>TRBV2|-|-|TRBJ1-2
CASSGTLYGYTF
TGTGCCAGCAGCGGGACACTCTATGGCTACACCTTC
>TRBV6-4|-|-|TRBJ1-2
CASSMGAGGYGYTF
TGTGCCAGCAGTATGGGCGCCGGGGGGTATGGCTACACCTTC
>TRBV7-9|TRBD1|-|TRBJ1-5
CASSLIPGQGSSNQPQHF
TGTGCCAGCAGCCTGATCCCGGGACAGGGATCGAGCAATCAGCCCCAGCATTTT
>TRBV5-1|TRBD2|few|TRBJ2-6
CASSVGLASGANVLTF
TGCGCCAGCAGCGTTGGACTAGCCTCTGGGGCCAACGTCCTGACTTTC
>TRBV5-1|-|-|TRBJ2-7
CASSLHREQYF
TGCGCCAGCAGCTTACACCGGGAGCAGTACTTC
>TRBV4-1|-|-|TRBJ2-4
CASSQLGLLAKNIQYF
TGCGCCAGCAGCCAATTGGGACTTCTAGCCAAAAACATTCAGTACTTC
>TRBV20-1|-|-|TRBJ1-2
CSARRGYGYTF
TGCAGTGCTAGGAGGGGCTATGGCTACACCTTC
>TRBV5-1|-|-|TRBJ1-1
CASSLGTNTEAFF
TGCGCCAGCAGCTTAGGTACGAACACTGAAGCTTTCTTT
>TRBV10-1|-|-|TRBJ2-5
CASSAGGVETQYF
TGCGCCAGCAGTGCAGGAGGGGTAGAGACCCAGTACTTC
>TRBV19|-|-|TRBJ1-2
CASSIMEGIYGYTF
TGTGCCAGTAGTATAATGGAGGGGATCTATGGCTACACCTTC
>TRBV19|-|-|TRBJ2-1
CASSIRGGAYNEQFF
TGTGCCAGTAGTATACGCGGGGGCGCCTACAATGAGCAGTTCTTC
>TRBV2|-|-|TRBJ1-4
CASSEGMGNEKLFF
TGTGCCAGCAGTGAAGGGATGGGTAATGAAAAACTGTTTTTT
>TRBV29-1|-|-|TRBJ1-4
CSVATFNEKLFF
TGCAGCGTTGCAACATTTAATGAAAAACTGTTTTTT
>TRBV4-1|-|-|TRBJ1-5
CASSQGALTGDRWPQHF
TGCGCCAGCAGCCAGGGCGCCCTGACTGGGGACCGATGGCCCCAGCATTTT
>TRBV9|-|-|TRBJ1-2
CASSASDRGVYGYTF
TGTGCCAGCAGCGCATCGGACAGAGGGGTCTATGGCTACACCTTC
>TRBV10-3|-|-|TRBJ2-7
CAIRGGRLYYEQYF
TGTGCCATCAGAGGAGGCAGATTGTACTACGAGCAGTACTTC
>TRBV3-1/TRBV3-2|-|-|TRBJ2-1
CASSPSWVVEQFF
TGTGCCAGCAGCCCGAGCTGGGTTGTCGAGCAGTTCTTC
>TRBV6-5|-|-|TRBJ1-5
CASSPIRGNQPQHF
TGTGCCAGCAGCCCAATTAGAGGCAATCAGCCCCAGCATTTT
>TRBV12-3/TRBV12-4|-|-|TRBJ2-2
CASSPQGTGELFF
TGTGCCAGCAGCCCTCAGGGTACCGGGGAGCTGTTTTTT
>TRBV5-1|-|once|TRBJ1-1
CASSPERQRYTEAFF
TGCGCCAGCAGCCCGGAGCGACAGAGATACACTGAAGCTTTCTTT
>TRBV15|-|-|TRBJ2-2
CATSLAAGVTGELFF
TGTGCCACCAGCCTAGCGGCAGGGGTGACCGGGGAGCTGTTTTTT
>TRBV6-4|TRBD1|-|TRBJ1-2
CARRHRGQDGYTF
TGTGCCAGACGCCACAGGGGCCAAGATGGCTACACCTTC
>TRBV6-5|-|-|TRBJ1-3
CASSPRTASGNTIYF
TGTGCCAGCAGTCCCCGGACAGCCTCTGGAAACACCATATATTTT
>TRBV7-3|TRBD2|-|TRBJ2-3
CASSSNWGGDTQYF
TGTGCCAGCAGCTCCAATTGGGGGGGAGATACGCAGTATTTT
>TRBV19|-|-|TRBJ2-2
CASSPQGNTGELFF
TGTGCCAGTAGTCCCCAGGGGAACACCGGGGAGCTGTTTTTT
>TRBV2|-|-|TRBJ1-1
CASTHGGAGTEAFF
TGTGCCAGCACCCATGGGGGGGCGGGGACTGAAGCTTTCTTT
>TRBV5-8|TRBD1|once|TRBJ1-6
CASNTRDRAVRPLHF
TGTGCCAGCAACACCAGGGACAGGGCGGTTAGACCCCTCCACTTT
>TRBV4-2|-|-|TRBJ2-5
CASSQDSSQGVETQYF
TGTGCCAGCAGCCAAGATTCTAGCCAGGGAGTAGAGACCCAGTACTTC
>TRBV6-5|-|-|TRBJ1-4
CASRWTDMLFF
TGTGCCAGCAGATGGACGGACATGTTGTTTTTT
>TRBV2|TRBD2|-|TRBJ2-5
CASRSSGRVRETQYF
TGTGCCAGCAGGTCTAGCGGGAGGGTTCGCGAGACCCAGTACTTC
>TRBV6-5|-|-|TRBJ1-1
CASSKQDVTNTEAFF
TGTGCCAGCAGTAAGCAGGACGTAACGAACACTGAAGCTTTCTTT
>TRBV19|TRBD1|-|TRBJ1-2
CASSIRGVIYGYTF
TGTGCCAGTAGTATCAGGGGGGTGATCTATGGCTACACCTTC
>TRBV5-4|TRBD1|-|TRBJ1-2
CASSPDRNYGYTF
TGTGCCAGCAGCCCGGACAGGAACTATGGCTACACCTTC
>TRBV20-1|-|-|TRBJ2-3
CSARVQDTQYF
TGCAGTGCTAGAGTTCAAGATACGCAGTATTTT
>TRBV9|-|-|TRBJ1-2
CASSRGNYGYTF
TGTGCCAGCAGCCGGGGTAACTATGGCTACACCTTC
>TRBV7-2|-|-|TRBJ1-4
CASSLAGIGLTNEKLFF
TGTGCCAGCAGCTTAGCAGGGATCGGGCTGACTAATGAAAAACTGTTTTTT
>TRBV20-1|-|-|TRBJ2-7
CSAPATYEQYF
TGCAGTGCTCCCGCCACCTACGAGCAGTACTTC
>TRBV18|-|once|TRBJ2-7
CASSSLGPYEQYF
TGTGCCAGCTCATCACTGGGACCCTACGAGCAGTACTTC
>TRBV12-3/TRBV12-4|-|-|TRBJ2-1
CASRAPLGNEQFF
TGTGCCAGCAGGGCCCCCTTAGGCAATGAGCAGTTCTTC